This TCR beta chain was retrieved from a study of cytomegalovirus exposure and HLA in healthy donors (dated by TCRdb to about 2017). Regarding the study in general: An earlier analysis of roughly 610 of the donors reported 276 Gb of sequence data and 117 million unique TCR beta sequences obtained from some 200 million T cells. Genome-wide SNP genotypes for about three fifths of the roughly 700 donors were used in a later genetic analysis, which treated that subset as a discovery cohort. Among about 400 genotyped donors of the cohort, an average of roughly 230,000 unique TCR beta nucleotide sequences was sequenced per donor, of which about 19% were non-productive. HLA typing included class I and class II loci at four-digit resolution. In addition to the first cohort of 500 to 850 subjects, a separate validation cohort of under 150 different subjects was used. Several DR-DQ haplotypes were handled as single units for association and clustering because linkage in the cohort was strong. To predict cytomegalovirus infection status, the study combined high-throughput TCR immunosequencing, statistical association of individual TCRs with disease status, and machine learning. An early release that covered roughly 600 HLA-typed donors contained about 300 gigabases of sequencing data and around 85 million unique TCR sequences. The study aimed to test whether signatures of past pathogen exposure could be identified by cataloging public T cell receptors. Every repertoire in the discovery cohort had been generated on one and the same sequencing platform. Typing coverage differed by locus: A, B, C, DRB1 and DQB1 were typed in roughly 620-630 donors, DQA1 in 522, DPA1 in over 600, and DPB1 in 400 to 480. An earlier analysis of some 600 of the donors applied high-throughput TCR beta sequencing to assess whether each TCR beta V gene segment acted as functional or pseudogenic. The T cell repertoires of roughly 660 subjects were profiled by immunosequencing and related to cytomegalovirus serostatus. In a later analysis, previously published TCR beta repertoires from about 640 donors were re-analyzed and high-resolution HLA genotyping was added so that TCR occurrence patterns could be studied. Of the 398 genotyped donors, 70% to 90% were placed in the genetic ancestry cluster associated with self-reported Caucasian donors. In the later analysis, no new phenotypic data were used to find candidate immune exposures; instead, reliance was placed on TCR beta sequences and their occurrence across donors. Donor age, sex, ethnicity and CMV serostatus were compiled alongside the repertoire data.

In total, more than 500 healthy bone marrow donors made up the cohort. Cohort members were all nominally healthy when sampled, although unrecorded immune exposures were likely present. The donor was CMV seronegative and belonged to the group of 352 seronegative cohort members. A peripheral blood sample was collected from each donor, and TCR beta sequencing was performed on peripheral blood mononuclear cells. Genomic DNA extraction from the blood cell samples was performed with the Qiagen DNeasy Blood Extraction Kit. The library was prepared using the immunoSEQ multiplex PCR assay. A mixture of 60 forward primers for TCR Vbeta segments and 13 reverse primers for TCR Jbeta segments was used in the multiplex PCR. The CDR3 region of rearranged TCR beta genes was amplified from genomic DNA by a multiplex PCR assay. The amplified TCR beta libraries were sequenced on the Illumina HiSeq System as 87-base-pair reads. Per the source publication's procedure: A later analysis counted 65 million to 90 million unique TCR beta chains across the 650 to 700 repertoires, and around 12 million of these chains were shared by at least two donors. Raw reads were error-corrected and collapsed into unique sequences by a nearest-neighbor algorithm in which closely related sequences were merged to remove PCR and sequencing errors. Alignment of CDR3 sequences to IMGT reference sequences was used to assign V, D and J gene segments. For a sequence to be retained, a match of at least six nucleotides to both a V gene segment and a J gene segment was required. A rearrangement was called productive if the CDR3 had no stop codons and remained in frame with V and J, and every other rearrangement was called non-productive. CDR3 was defined by IMGT convention, running from the second conserved V-encoded cysteine to the conserved J-encoded phenylalanine. Sequences without an unambiguous match to a single V gene segment were excluded from the earlier analysis of 450 to 750 of the donors. An earlier analysis of 550 to 650 of the donors classified V segments as functional when productive rearrangements were above 56.7% and as segregating when the standard deviation between donors was above 5%. To diagnose cytomegalovirus status from the catalog of TCR beta chain sequences, a statistical classification framework was built. In a later analysis, TCR nucleotide sequences were compared against IMGT/GENE-DB human TR gene sequences so that V and J genes could be assigned. In a later analysis, CDR3 sequences and most-parsimonious VDJ recombination scenarios were assigned using the TCRdist pipeline. In a later analysis, each TCR beta chain was defined by its CDR3 amino acid sequence together with its V-gene family, and reads lacking a unique V-gene family were excluded. As a way to deal with suspected cross-contamination and a sequencing artifact, a later analysis dropped over 550 nucleotide sequences that were highly shared and had low generation probability. For each public chain, a later analysis derived a clonal expansion index from normalized ranks of inferred template counts within each repertoire. A later analysis computed generation probabilities with a VDJ recombination model fitted to out-of-frame rearrangements, and checked the results against IGoR. A later analysis scored TCR-TCR, TCR-HLA and TCR-CMV co-occurrence with hypergeometric tests, applying a repertoire-size bias correction to TCR pairs. In a later analysis, false discovery rates were estimated by permuting HLA or CMV assignments 20 times. A later analysis grouped co-occurring TCRs with DBSCAN, adding TCRdist sequence similarity when clustering within HLA-allele-positive subsets. For co-occurrence clustering, repertoires with fewer than 30,000 or more than 120,000 public chains were excluded, along with five repertoires with anomalous nucleotide sharing. This immuneACCESS table, as held by TCRdb, lists in-frame sequences with V and J called but not all clones. Of the missing ones, under half trace to an unresolved V gene in checked studies; the others have no known cause. V and J calls and clone size are those listed in that table; D and trimming were worked out from the DNA. The sample table lists under 250,000 clones, around 80% of them with a count of one. The biggest ten clones account for about 1.7% of the sample.

The germline V gene sets CDR1 to SGHDN and CDR2 to FVKESK. Taken from cysteine to phenylalanine, the CDR3 has 15 residues. Only the CDR3 DNA stays, 45 bases, in frame from base 1. V is reduced by 0 bases and J by 4 bases, leaving a spacing of 13 bases between them. On the study overall, not on this receptor specifically: The classifier was reported to diagnose cytomegalovirus status with high specificity and sensitivity in both the original cohort and the validation cohort. Presence/absence analyses assumed roughly uniform sequencing depth across donors, an assumption that may not hold. At a false discovery rate of 0.05, a later analysis linked some 18,000 TCR beta sequences to specific HLA alleles. Strong co-occurrence of HLA alleles, especially DR and DQ, made assigning TCR associations to individual alleles difficult. A cluster of highly shared sequence variants was judged likely to represent a technical artifact of the sequencing pipeline. Several of the top co-occurrence clusters appeared to be linked to parvovirus B19, influenza, CMV and Epstein-Barr virus, according to a later analysis. In a later analysis, TCR association rates were found to vary across HLA loci, with the most associated TCRs seen for DRB1 alleles and the fewest for HLA-C alleles. HLA typing was unavailable for some donors at each locus, so association tests used only the typed subset. According to a later analysis, most CMV-associated TCR beta chains appeared to be HLA-restricted, and the HLA associations seemed to be driven largely by CMV exposure. Some IMGT-functional V segments, including TRBV6-2 and TRBV6-3, could not be told apart with the 87-base-pair reads, so those segments were excluded. Over 15 rarely observed V segments, including chromosome 9 orphons, were excluded from the earlier analysis of just under 600 of the donors because counts were too low. Correlated functional status among segregating V segments might be attributable to linkage disequilibrium, but an unknown experimental factor could not be ruled out. In a later genetic analysis, a missense DCLRE1C variant was associated with V-gene and J-gene trimming of TCR beta chains, and the association was replicated in an independent cohort. In vitro tests confirmed that a few of the cytomegalovirus-associated TCR beta chains recognize cytomegalovirus antigens. The authors suggested that the approach could potentially be extended to other disease states and immunological phenotypes. In a later analysis, HLA-associated TCR beta chains were found to be more clonally expanded and to have lower generation probabilities than equally common non-associated chains. Immune exposure information for the cohort was limited to CMV serostatus. Broadly in line with IMGT annotations, most TCR beta V segments showed up in productive rearrangements about 90% or about 30% of the time in an earlier analysis of around 600 of the donors. A further reported finding was that TCR beta sequences accurately predicted the HLA-A and HLA-B alleles for most subjects in the first cohort. According to a later genetic analysis, donors in an Asian-associated ancestry cluster had fewer N-insertions in productive TCRs than the roughly 670-donor mean. The study gave a list of 150 to 200 TCR beta chains associated with cytomegalovirus. This cohort had only TCR beta chains sequenced, and the lack of alpha or paired-chain data limited which features could be detected. Most TCR sequences were observed very rarely across donors, whereas some public TCRs were present in many individuals.

Regarding this clone: The clone's antigen remains unknown. Qualities for individual bases were not recorded, and no much larger clone is one base off.

The TCR sequence derives from a man aged 50 to 60 in good health and CMV-seronegative. The rearranged segments are TRBV14 and TRBJ2-7; tentative D gene TRBD1, with 6 bases matching. Specimen: PBMCs. The DNA reads TGTGCCAGCAGCCAAGAGGACAGAGTGGGGTACGAGCAGTACTTC. The encoded protein is CASSQEDRVGYEQYF.